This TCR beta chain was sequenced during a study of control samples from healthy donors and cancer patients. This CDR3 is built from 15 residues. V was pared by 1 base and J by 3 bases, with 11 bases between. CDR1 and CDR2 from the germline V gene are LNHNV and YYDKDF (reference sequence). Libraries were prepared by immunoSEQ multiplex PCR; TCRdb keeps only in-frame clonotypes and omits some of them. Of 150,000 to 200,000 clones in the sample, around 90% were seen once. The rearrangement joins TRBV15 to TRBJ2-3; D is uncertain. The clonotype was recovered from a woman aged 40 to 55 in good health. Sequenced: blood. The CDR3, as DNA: TGTGCCACCAGCAGAGGCGAAAGGTGGACAGATACGCAGTATTTT. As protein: CATSRGERWTDTQYF.